This T cell receptor (beta chain) was identified in a study of T-cell memory formation after mild COVID-19. Study background: TCR clusters were mostly donor specific. Study results and caveats: In pre-infection memory, a portion of responding clones appeared, which suggested that cross-reactive memory joined. CD8+ contracting clones occupied EMRA, while CD4+ ones occupied mainly CM and EM.

Barcoded TCR alpha and TCR beta cDNA libraries with UMIs came from 5'RACE using constant-segment primers. TCRdb processed the 5' RACE reads anew with MiXCR; each CDR3 protein has one entry. The repertoire holds 470,000 or so distinct CDR3 sequences, with roughly 20% as singletons. In regard to this clonotype: Its specificity is not known.

The germline gives CDR1 SGHTA, CDR2 FQGNSA. V lost 4 bases and J 6 bases, leaving 15 bases between the germline ends. This CDR3 region has 15 residues. The chain uses TRBV7-2 and TRBJ1-4; D remains ambiguous. The receptor comes from an adult woman who had mild COVID-19 (a few samples of this study predate the infection). Cell type and time point are not known. Sequences were obtained from PBMCs or a T cell subset sorted from them (not recorded which). CDR3 coding DNA: TGTGCCAGCAGCTCCGACAACCAACGTCATGAAAAACTGTTTTTT. Encoded protein: CASSSDNQRHEKLFF.